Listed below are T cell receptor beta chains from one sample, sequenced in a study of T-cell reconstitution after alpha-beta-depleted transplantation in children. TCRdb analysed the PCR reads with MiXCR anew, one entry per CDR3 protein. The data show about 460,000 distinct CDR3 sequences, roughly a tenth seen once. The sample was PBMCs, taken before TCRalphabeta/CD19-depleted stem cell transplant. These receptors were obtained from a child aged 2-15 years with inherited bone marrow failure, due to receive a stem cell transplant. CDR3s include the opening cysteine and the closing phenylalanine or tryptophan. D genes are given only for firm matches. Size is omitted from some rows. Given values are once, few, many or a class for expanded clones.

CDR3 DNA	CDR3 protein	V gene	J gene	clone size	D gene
TGCAGCGTTCCTCCCCCTTCGGGAGGAACAGATACGCAGTATTTT	CSVPPPSGGTDTQYF	TRBV29-1	TRBJ2-3	many	TRBD2
TGCAGCGTTCAGGGACGTCCAGCTTTCTTT	CSVQGRPAFF	TRBV29-1	TRBJ1-1	many	NA
TGTGCCAGCAGTTGGGACGGTTCTTCCTACGAGCAGTACTTC	CASSWDGSSYEQYF	TRBV27	TRBJ2-7	NA	NA
TGCGCCAGCAGCCAAGATTTCCCCAGAACCTACGAGCAGTACTTC	CASSQDFPRTYEQYF	TRBV4-3	TRBJ2-7	many	NA
TGTGCCAGCAGTCCGGTTGAGGGAGGGGCCAACGTCCTGACTTTC	CASSPVEGGANVLTF	TRBV12-3/TRBV12-4	TRBJ2-6	NA	NA
TGCAGCGTTGAAGGGGGTAGAGGCACAGATACGCAGTATTTT	CSVEGGRGTDTQYF	TRBV29-1	TRBJ2-3	many	NA
TGTGCCAGCAGCAATACACTTCAAGAGACCCAGTACTTC	CASSNTLQETQYF	TRBV7-9	TRBJ2-5	many	NA
TGCGCCAGCAGCTTTGTGGAGGGGTATTACAATGAGCAGTTCTTC	CASSFVEGYYNEQFF	TRBV5-1	TRBJ2-1	many	NA
TGCAGCGTTGTTGGACAGGGAGCCTACGAGCAGTACTTC	CSVVGQGAYEQYF	TRBV29-1	TRBJ2-7	many	TRBD1
TGTGCCAGCAGCTCCAGGGCCTCCTACGAGCAGTACTTC	CASSSRASYEQYF	TRBV5-4	TRBJ2-7	many	NA
TGCAGTGCTAGAGATCCCGGTAGGGGGAGGGCGCAAGAGACCCAGTACTTC	CSARDPGRGRAQETQYF	TRBV20-1	TRBJ2-5	many	NA
TGCGCCAGCAGTCTTGGGACCCACGAGCAGTACTTC	CASSLGTHEQYF	TRBV5-1	TRBJ2-7	once	NA
TGCGCCAGCAGCCAAGAGTCCCGGGGTGGGTCACCCCTCCACTTT	CASSQESRGGSPLHF	TRBV4-1	TRBJ1-6	many	NA
TGTGCCAGCAGCCCCTTAGGCGGAAGGAACACCGGGGAGCTGTTTTTT	CASSPLGGRNTGELFF	TRBV11-2	TRBJ2-2	few	NA
TGTGCCAGCAGCCGAAGCGCTGACAGGGTGCGCAAAAACATTCAGTACTTC	CASSRSADRVRKNIQYF	TRBV27	TRBJ2-4	many	TRBD1
TGTGCCAGCAGCTTGGAGTACTCTGAAGCTTTCTTT	CASSLEYSEAFF	TRBV7-9	TRBJ1-1	NA	NA
TGCGCCAGCAGCATTGGGACAGGGTTCAATCAGCCCCAGCATTTT	CASSIGTGFNQPQHF	TRBV5-1	TRBJ1-5	many	TRBD1
TGTGCCAGCAGCTTAGAAGGACTAGCCTACACCGGGGAGCTGTTTTTT	CASSLEGLAYTGELFF	TRBV11-2	TRBJ2-2	few	TRBD2
TGTGCCAGCAGTTACTCCGGGACAGGGAGGGGCTATGGCTACACCTTC	CASSYSGTGRGYGYTF	TRBV6-5	TRBJ1-2	NA	TRBD1
TGCAGTGCTCCGTTTTATGGGCGGGAGCTTACAAATGAGCAGTTCTTC	CSAPFYGRELTNEQFF	TRBV20-1	TRBJ2-1	NA	TRBD2
TGTGCCAGCAGCTCTCAGGCTTACCCCTACGAGCAGTACTTC	CASSSQAYPYEQYF	TRBV6-2/TRBV6-3	TRBJ2-7	many	NA
TGTGCCAGCGCCCCATGGTCGGGACGGCCTTATAGCAATCAGCCCCAGCATTTT	CASAPWSGRPYSNQPQHF	TRBV6-2/TRBV6-3	TRBJ1-5	many	NA
TGTGCCAGCAGCAAAAAGAGCTCCTACAATGAGCAGTTCTTC	CASSKKSSYNEQFF	TRBV21-1	TRBJ2-1	few	NA
TGTGCCACCAGTGATTACGCAGAGAGCGCAGATACGCAGTATTTT	CATSDYAESADTQYF	TRBV24-1	TRBJ2-3	NA	NA
TGTGCCAGCAGCTTAGTGATTCAGCGGGGGGCCTACGAGCAGTACTTC	CASSLVIQRGAYEQYF	TRBV11-2	TRBJ2-7	few	TRBD2
TGTGCCAGCAGCACTAGCGGGCATTACAATGAGCAGTTCTTC	CASSTSGHYNEQFF	TRBV9	TRBJ2-1	many	TRBD2
TGTGCCAGCAGTCCGCTGGCGGAGTCGGGCTTAGGTGAGCAGTTCTTC	CASSPLAESGLGEQFF	TRBV28	TRBJ2-1	NA	NA
TGCAGTGCTAGTCCTACTCGTAGCGGACCCTACAATGAGCAGTTCTTC	CSASPTRSGPYNEQFF	TRBV20-1	TRBJ2-1	NA	NA
TGTGCCAGCGGTGGGGTTTATGGCTACACCTTC	CASGGVYGYTF	TRBV6-5	TRBJ1-2	many	NA
TGTGCCAGCGCCAAATCACCCAAGTACGAGCAGTACTTC	CASAKSPKYEQYF	TRBV5-5	TRBJ2-7	many	NA
TGCGCCAGCAGCCCCACTTTACGGGCCGAGCAGTACTTC	CASSPTLRAEQYF	TRBV5-1	TRBJ2-7	NA	NA
TGCGCCAGCGTATCCTGGGGCACAGATACGCAGTATTTT	CASVSWGTDTQYF	TRBV5-1	TRBJ2-3	few	NA
TGTGCCAGCAGTAAACGGGACAAAAGGGAGTATTTT	CASSKRDKREYF	TRBV6-2/TRBV6-3	TRBJ2-3	few	NA
TGTGCCAGCAGTCTTAGTGACACAGATACGCAGTATTTT	CASSLSDTDTQYF	TRBV12-3/TRBV12-4	TRBJ2-3	NA	NA
TGCAGCGTTATAGGGCAGGAGAGCTCCTACGAGCAGTACTTC	CSVIGQESSYEQYF	TRBV29-1	TRBJ2-7	many	NA
TGTGCCAGCAGCTTCAATCCCGACGGGATGAACAGTGAAGCTTTCTTT	CASSFNPDGMNSEAFF	TRBV7-9	TRBJ1-1	few	NA
TGTGCCAGCAGCCTGACTGGAAGGGTACAAGAGACCCAGTACTTC	CASSLTGRVQETQYF	TRBV5-4	TRBJ2-5	few	NA
TGTGCCAGCAGCTTAGGGGGACGGAACAATCAGCCCCAGCATTTT	CASSLGGRNNQPQHF	TRBV7-8	TRBJ1-5	NA	NA
TGCGCCAGCAGCTTGGAGGGGACTAGTTTTCTCGAGCAGTACTTC	CASSLEGTSFLEQYF	TRBV5-1	TRBJ2-7	many	TRBD2
TGCGCCAGCAGCGTAGTGGACAGCTTACAAGAGACCCAGTACTTC	CASSVVDSLQETQYF	TRBV5-1	TRBJ2-5	many	NA
TGTGCCAGTAGTATTCGCTCCTACAATGAGCAGTTCTTC	CASSIRSYNEQFF	TRBV19	TRBJ2-1	many	NA
TGCAGTGCTCAAGGAAGGCGGGAGGGTGATCCCTACGAGCAGTACTTC	CSAQGRREGDPYEQYF	TRBV20-1	TRBJ2-7	many	TRBD2
TGCAGTGCACCGACAGGGCGGCTGACTGAAGCTTTCTTT	CSAPTGRLTEAFF	TRBV20-1	TRBJ1-1	many	TRBD1
TGCGCCAGCAGCCTCTCACGGTGGGGTCGGGAGCAGTACTTC	CASSLSRWGREQYF	TRBV4-3	TRBJ2-7	many	NA
TGTGCCAGCAGTTTATTCGGGACGAGGGACATTCAGTACTTC	CASSLFGTRDIQYF	TRBV27	TRBJ2-4	many	NA